A single TCR beta chain is shown here with its context. Its antigen is undetermined. The data were obtained in a study of blood T cells in healthy people across ages. Study observations and caveats: Estimated diversity that came from one million T cells was considered an underestimate.

CDR3 size: 15 residues. Germline loops: CDR1 MNHEY, CDR2 SVGEGT. V dropped 6 bases and J dropped 3; count of bases not matched to a gene: 7. Then a second PCR, running about 7 to 11 cycles, was carried out with a sample-barcoded 5' primer and a J-beta primer mix. TCRdb ran MiXCR on the 5' RACE reads and lists one entry per CDR3 protein. The sample consists of 1.5 million to 2 million distinct CDR3 sequences, 49% of them appearing once. Roughly 10 milliliters of peripheral blood were drawn from each donor. This receptor was obtained from a woman aged 40-49 years in good health. The V and J genes are TRBV6-2 or TRBV6-3 and TRBJ2-3, with 9 bases lining up with TRBD2. Sequenced: blood. Written as DNA, the CDR3 is TGTGCCAGCAGGGAGCTAGCGGGACGTACAGATACGCAGTATTTT. Encoded protein: CASRELAGRTDTQYF.